This T cell receptor (beta chain) is from a study of identical twins. The sample holds a few counts of this clonotype. This CDR3 is built from 13 residues. Per the germline V gene, CDR1 is SGHAT and CDR2 is FQNNGV. V dropped 7 bases and J dropped 3; count of bases not matched to a gene: 2. TCRdb re-called the 5' RACE reads with MiXCR, one entry per CDR3 protein. The table has about 210,000 distinct CDR3 sequences, 9.4% seen once; the top ten hold 5% to 6%. Material: memory (CD45RO+) T cells sorted from blood. The V call is TRBV11-2, the J call TRBJ2-3; 9 bases map to TRBD1. This clonotype was obtained from a woman aged 18-29 years in good health. The CDR3, as DNA: TGTGCCAGCACCGGACAGGGGACAGATACGCAGTATTTT. Protein: CASTGQGTDTQYF.